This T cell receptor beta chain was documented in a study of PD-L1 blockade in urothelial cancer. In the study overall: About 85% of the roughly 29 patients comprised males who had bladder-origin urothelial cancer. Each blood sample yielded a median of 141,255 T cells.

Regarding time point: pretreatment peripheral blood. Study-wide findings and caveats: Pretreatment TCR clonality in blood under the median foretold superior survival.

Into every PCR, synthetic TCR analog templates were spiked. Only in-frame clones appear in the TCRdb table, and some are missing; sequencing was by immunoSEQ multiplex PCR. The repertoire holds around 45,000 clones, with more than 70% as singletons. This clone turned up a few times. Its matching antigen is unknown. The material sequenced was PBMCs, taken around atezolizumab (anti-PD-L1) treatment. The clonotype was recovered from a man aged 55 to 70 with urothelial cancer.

CDR3 residues: CASSLQDRKGNQPQHF. CDR3 coding DNA: TGTGCCAGCAGTTTACAGGACAGGAAGGGCAATCAGCCCCAGCATTTT. The rearrangement links TRBV28 to TRBJ1-5; TRBD1 agrees at 7 bases. The CDR3 spans 16 residues. V trimming: 2 bases; J trimming: 2 bases; junction bases outside the gene matches: 6. Germline-derived CDR1 and CDR2 are MDHEN and SYDVKM.